These T cell receptor beta chains were read from a single sample in a study of T cell changes during pregnancy in multiple sclerosis. Clones were read by immunoSEQ multiplex PCR, and TCRdb kept only the in-frame ones, dropping some. The sample yields almost 35,000 clones, approximately 90% seen once. The sequences come from CD8+ T cells from peripheral blood mononuclear cells, collected in the first trimester of pregnancy. The receptors come from a female donor with multiple sclerosis, enrolled in a pregnancy study. Each CDR3 is given with its conserved first and last residue. Fields, in order: D gene, V gene, J gene, clone size, CDR3 DNA, CDR3 protein. D genes are given only for firm matches. Clone size is stated in some rows and not others, as once, few, many or a class when expanded.

D: TRBD2; V: TRBV6-5; J: TRBJ2-5; size: NA; DNA: TGTGCCAGCAGCCAACTAGCGGGAGTGGAGACCCAGTACTTC; CDR3: CASSQLAGVETQYF
D: NA; V: TRBV28; J: TRBJ2-7; size: NA; DNA: TGTGCCAGCAGACCCCGGGGTAGCGAAACCTACGAGCAGTACTTC; CDR3: CASRPRGSETYEQYF
D: TRBD2; V: TRBV27; J: TRBJ2-2; size: NA; DNA: TGTGCCAGCAGTTTATCCCGACTAGCGGGATTCGCCGGGGAGCTGTTTTTT; CDR3: CASSLSRLAGFAGELFF
D: TRBD2; V: TRBV6-1; J: TRBJ2-5; size: NA; DNA: TGTGCCAGCAGTCCCTGGGAGGGGACCCAGTACTTC; CDR3: CASSPWEGTQYF
D: TRBD1; V: TRBV5-6; J: TRBJ1-1; size: NA; DNA: TGTGCCAGCAGCGACGGGGTTAGGGACAGGGTCGCTTTCTTT; CDR3: CASSDGVRDRVAFF
D: NA; V: TRBV5-4; J: TRBJ2-1; size: NA; DNA: TGTGCCAGCAGCTTGGATGACAGATACAATGAGCAGTTCTTC; CDR3: CASSLDDRYNEQFF
D: NA; V: TRBV14; J: TRBJ2-2; size: NA; DNA: TGTGCCAGCAGCCAACACAGGGACACCGGGGAGCTGTTTTTT; CDR3: CASSQHRDTGELFF
D: NA; V: TRBV28; J: TRBJ1-1; size: NA; DNA: TGTGCCAGCAGCCCCCGTGCAGGGGCGAACACTGAAGCTTTCTTT; CDR3: CASSPRAGANTEAFF
D: TRBD1; V: TRBV5-6; J: TRBJ1-5; size: NA; DNA: TGTGCCAGCAGCTTGGAGGGGGCGTATCAGCCCCAGCATTTT; CDR3: CASSLEGAYQPQHF
D: TRBD2; V: TRBV23-1; J: TRBJ2-5; size: NA; DNA: TGCGCCAGCAGTCCGACTAGCGGGGACCAAGAGACCCAGTACTTC; CDR3: CASSPTSGDQETQYF
D: TRBD2; V: TRBV28; J: TRBJ2-7; size: NA; DNA: TGTGCCAGCAGCCTTGGTCTAACAGCGGGAGGGATCGGCTACGAGCAGTACTTC; CDR3: CASSLGLTAGGIGYEQYF
D: TRBD1; V: TRBV13; J: TRBJ1-3; size: NA; DNA: TGTGCCAGCAGCTTCCGGGACAGGGGTGGAAACACCATATATTTT; CDR3: CASSFRDRGGNTIYF
D: TRBD1; V: TRBV29-1; J: TRBJ2-7; size: once; DNA: TGCAGCGTTGAAGATCAGGGGACAGCTAACTACGAGCAGTACTTC; CDR3: CSVEDQGTANYEQYF
D: NA; V: TRBV7-6; J: TRBJ1-5; size: once; DNA: TGTGCCAGCAGCTTAGGCTGGGGCAGCCCACCCAATCAGCCCCAGCATTTT; CDR3: CASSLGWGSPPNQPQHF
D: NA; V: TRBV28; J: TRBJ1-3; size: once; DNA: TGTGCCAGCAGTGGCGGATCAGGGAAACTCTCTGGAAACACCATATATTTT; CDR3: CASSGGSGKLSGNTIYF
D: NA; V: TRBV7-9; J: TRBJ1-2; size: NA; DNA: TGTGCCAGCAGCTCCCGGACAGACTATGGCTACACCTTC; CDR3: CASSSRTDYGYTF
D: TRBD1; V: TRBV27; J: TRBJ2-7; size: NA; DNA: TGTGCCAGCAGTTCCCGGGACAGCTCCTACGAGCAGTACTTC; CDR3: CASSSRDSSYEQYF
D: TRBD1; V: TRBV13; J: TRBJ2-7; size: NA; DNA: TGTGCCAGCAGCTTAACCGACAGGGCCTACGAGCAGTACTTC; CDR3: CASSLTDRAYEQYF
D: NA; V: TRBV29-1; J: TRBJ2-6; size: medium-sized; DNA: TGCAGCGTTGGGGGCTTAATCCCGGGTTCCGGGGCCAACGTCCTGACTTTC; CDR3: CSVGGLIPGSGANVLTF
D: NA; V: TRBV2; J: TRBJ1-2; size: NA; DNA: TGTGCCAACGCCGGGGGGCTAGGTGGCTACACCTTC; CDR3: CANAGGLGGYTF
D: TRBD1; V: TRBV28; J: TRBJ1-2; size: once; DNA: TGTGCCAGCAGTCCGACCATAACTTCCAGGGGGCGCTATGGCTACACCTTC; CDR3: CASSPTITSRGRYGYTF
D: NA; V: TRBV27; J: TRBJ1-2; size: once; DNA: TGTGCCAGCAGCCCGACAGGCTCTAACTATGGCTACACCTTC; CDR3: CASSPTGSNYGYTF
D: NA; V: TRBV27; J: TRBJ2-1; size: NA; DNA: TGTGCCAGCAGTCCTCCGGACAGCTACAATGAGCAGTTCTTC; CDR3: CASSPPDSYNEQFF
D: TRBD2; V: TRBV6-4; J: TRBJ2-1; size: NA; DNA: TGTGCCAGCAGTGACTTACCCGGGACTAGCTTCGATGAGCAGTTCTTC; CDR3: CASSDLPGTSFDEQFF
D: NA; V: TRBV7-9; J: TRBJ2-7; size: once; DNA: TGTGCCACCGCCACCGGGGAATACGAGCAGTACTTC; CDR3: CATATGEYEQYF
D: TRBD2; V: TRBV25-1; J: TRBJ2-7; size: NA; DNA: TGTGCCAGCAGTGAACCACTAGCGGGACCGTCCTACGAGCAGTACTTC; CDR3: CASSEPLAGPSYEQYF
D: NA; V: TRBV11-2; J: TRBJ2-4; size: NA; DNA: TGTGCCAGCAGCTCGGGGGAACTGAAACGGGACATTCAGTACTTC; CDR3: CASSSGELKRDIQYF
D: NA; V: TRBV21-1; J: TRBJ1-5; size: NA; DNA: TGTGCCAGCAGCAAAGACTGTCGAGGAAATCAGCCCCAGCATTTT; CDR3: CASSKDCRGNQPQHF
D: NA; V: TRBV19; J: TRBJ2-2; size: many; DNA: TGTGCCAGTAGTATAGATCAGGGTAGCACCGGGGAGCTGTTTTTT; CDR3: CASSIDQGSTGELFF
D: NA; V: TRBV28; J: TRBJ1-1; size: NA; DNA: TGTGCCAGCAGTTTAAGTTCAGATTACACTGAAGCTTTCTTT; CDR3: CASSLSSDYTEAFF
D: TRBD2; V: TRBV6-5; J: TRBJ2-7; size: NA; DNA: TGTGCCAGCAGTTACTCGCGCGGGAGGAGATCTGAGCAGTACTTC; CDR3: CASSYSRGRRSEQYF
D: NA; V: TRBV4-1; J: TRBJ1-6; size: NA; DNA: TGCGCCAGCAGCCAAGATCGAGGGTTCTTTGGGTCACCCCTCCACTTT; CDR3: CASSQDRGFFGSPLHF
D: TRBD1; V: TRBV28; J: TRBJ1-3; size: NA; DNA: TGTGCCAGCAGTAAATCAACCCGTCTACAGGGGGCGTATGGAAACACCATATATTTT; CDR3: CASSKSTRLQGAYGNTIYF
D: TRBD1; V: TRBV2; J: TRBJ2-3; size: NA; DNA: TGTGCCAGCAGCGGACAGGGACAAAGCACAGATACGCAGTATTTT; CDR3: CASSGQGQSTDTQYF
D: NA; V: TRBV2; J: TRBJ1-1; size: NA; DNA: TGTGCCAGCAGTACTATGGACAGCAGACTAGAAGCTTTCTTT; CDR3: CASSTMDSRLEAFF
D: TRBD2; V: TRBV27; J: TRBJ2-1; size: NA; DNA: TGTGCCAGCAGTAGTGGTTTGACTCCGGGACTAGCGGCGAATGAGCAGTTCTTC; CDR3: CASSSGLTPGLAANEQFF
D: NA; V: TRBV28; J: TRBJ2-7; size: NA; DNA: TGTGCCAGCACAACTAGCTCATTAGGGGGGGGTACCTACGAGCAGTACTTC; CDR3: CASTTSSLGGGTYEQYF
D: NA; V: TRBV27; J: TRBJ2-1; size: few; DNA: TGTGCCAGCAGTTTCTCCCGCTCGGGGGTCGGCAATGAGCAGTTCTTC; CDR3: CASSFSRSGVGNEQFF
D: TRBD2; V: TRBV7-9; J: TRBJ2-1; size: NA; DNA: TGTGCCAGCAGGGGAGGGGCGAATGAGCAGTTCTTC; CDR3: CASRGGANEQFF
D: TRBD1; V: TRBV28; J: TRBJ2-7; size: NA; DNA: TGTGCCAGCAGTCCACAGCAGGGGGCATGGGAGCAGTACTTC; CDR3: CASSPQQGAWEQYF
D: TRBD1; V: TRBV28; J: TRBJ1-2; size: NA; DNA: TGTGCCAGCAGTTCATCCGGGACAGGGTCTGACTACACCTTC; CDR3: CASSSSGTGSDYTF
D: NA; V: TRBV5-8; J: TRBJ1-1; size: NA; DNA: TGTGCCAGCAGCTTGGCGGCGGGGAACACTGAAGCTTTCTTT; CDR3: CASSLAAGNTEAFF
D: NA; V: TRBV6-1; J: TRBJ1-1; size: NA; DNA: TGTGCCAGCAGTGAGAGTCGGGATCGTACTGAAGCTTTCTTT; CDR3: CASSESRDRTEAFF
D: TRBD1; V: TRBV5-1; J: TRBJ2-1; size: NA; DNA: TGCGCCAGCAGTTATGCGACAGGGAGCCAAGTCGGGTTCAATGAGCAGTTCTTC; CDR3: CASSYATGSQVGFNEQFF
D: NA; V: TRBV7-9; J: TRBJ2-1; size: NA; DNA: TGTGCCAGCAGAGCTCGGGGGGCAGACAATGAGCAGTTCTTC; CDR3: CASRARGADNEQFF
D: NA; V: TRBV30; J: TRBJ1-1; size: NA; DNA: TGTGCCTGGAGACAGGGAGCATCTGAAGCTTTCTTT; CDR3: CAWRQGASEAFF
D: TRBD1; V: TRBV29-1; J: TRBJ2-1; size: NA; DNA: TGCAGCGTTCAAGACAGCCTGACAGGGGGCTCCTACAATGAGCAGTTCTTC; CDR3: CSVQDSLTGGSYNEQFF
D: NA; V: TRBV27; J: TRBJ2-7; size: NA; DNA: TGTGCCAGCAGTACCACCCCGACAGGATTTTTCCCCTACGAGCAGTACTTC; CDR3: CASSTTPTGFFPYEQYF
D: NA; V: TRBV28; J: TRBJ2-3; size: NA; DNA: TGTGCCAGCAGTTTCCGGAGCACAGATACGCAGTATTTT; CDR3: CASSFRSTDTQYF
D: NA; V: TRBV27; J: TRBJ2-5; size: NA; DNA: TGTGCCAGCAGTTTCGATCAGGGGAGTCAAGAGACCCAGTACTTC; CDR3: CASSFDQGSQETQYF